The 20 T cell receptor beta chains below come from one sample, sequenced in a study of identical twins. MiXCR, applied by TCRdb to the 5' RACE reads, yields one record per CDR3 protein. The data contain 210,000 or so distinct CDR3 sequences, around 8% of them singletons. These data also featured in a second study, about yellow fever vaccine responses in identical twins.

Sequenced input: memory (CD45RO+) T cells sorted from blood. The source of these receptors is a woman aged 18 to 35 in good health.

The V gene is TRBV5-1, the J gene TRBJ2-7, with a tentative D call TRBD1 (6 bases). The germline V gene encodes CDR1 SGHRS and CDR2 YFSETQ. V lost 4 bases, J lost 6 bases, and 17 bases lay in between. The CDR3 consists of 14 residues. DNA of the CDR3: TGCGCCAGCAGCCTGGGGGCGAAGGGCCTCGAGCAGTACTTC. Translation: CASSLGAKGLEQYF.

V usage is TRBV18 and J usage is TRBJ2-7, with D perhaps matching TRBD1 or TRBD2 (5 bases each). CDR1 is KGHSH and CDR2 is LQKENI in the germline V gene. Trimming took 4 bases from V and 4 from J, leaving 14 bases between them. This CDR3 has 14 residues. The CDR3 coding sequence is TGTGCCAGCTCACGGGGGAGCAAATCTTACGAGCAGTACTTC. It encodes CASSRGSKSYEQYF.

There are a few counts of this clonotype. The chain has TRBV10-2 and TRBJ1-6; 7 positions agree with TRBD1. Germline assignment: CDR1 WSHSY and CDR2 SAAADI. This CDR3 is 12 amino acids long. The V gene end was trimmed by 6 bases and the J gene end by 9 bases; junction bases not matched to a gene: 2. CDR3 nucleotides: TGCGCCAGCAGCCCAGGGGGTTCACCCCTCCACTTT. Its protein is CASSPGGSPLHF.

This clonotype was recorded a few times. The chain couples TRBV7-8 to TRBJ2-2, with 10 bases matching TRBD2. The CDR3 extends over 16 amino acids. Germline CDR1 SGHVS, CDR2 FQNEAQ. The junction had 4 bases not matched to a gene; V was cut back by 3 bases and J by 3 bases. For the CDR3, the DNA is TGTGCCAGCAGCTTTAGCGGGGGGATTTACACCGGGGAGCTGTTTTTT. The encoded protein is CASSFSGGIYTGELFF.

This chain uses TRBV10-3 with TRBJ2-7, with a tentative D call TRBD1 (6 bases). Germline lookup yields CDR1 ENHRY and CDR2 SYGVKD. Trimming removed 1 base from V and 0 bases from J, with 7 bases in between. The CDR3 contains 14 residues. The CDR3 DNA follows: TGTGCCATCAGTGAGTTAGGGGGCTCCTACGAGCAGTACTTC. Its translation is CAISELGGSYEQYF.

The CDR3 DNA is TGTGCCAGCAGCACAAGAGCTAATGAAAAACTGTTTTTT. This gives the protein CASSTRANEKLFF. The chain carries TRBV13 and TRBJ1-4; D not certain. Trimming took off 5 bases at V and 3 bases at J, with 7 bases between the two ends. The CDR3 sequence is 13 residues long. CDR1 is PRHDT and CDR2 is FYEKMQ in the germline V gene (reference sequence).

This clonotype has a handful of counts. The genes are TRBV20-1 and TRBJ2-3; 11 bases are shared with TRBD2. The CDR3 totals 13 residues. V dropped 6 bases and J dropped 6; count of bases not matched to a gene: 5. The V gene's germline CDR1 is DFQATT and CDR2 SNEGSKA (reference sequence). The CDR3 region has the DNA TGCAGTGCCGTAGCGGGGGGGTGGGATACGCAGTATTTT. It encodes CSAVAGGWDTQYF.

This clonotype was recorded at least ten times. DNA for the CDR3: TGTGCCAGCAGCTTAGACTCTGCCACAGATACGCAGTATTTT. Translating it yields CASSLDSATDTQYF. The V call is TRBV7-9, the J call TRBJ2-3, with D unclear. CDR3 length equals 14 residues. V gave up 1 base and J gave up 2 bases, with 7 bases separating them. From germline, CDR1 is SEHNR and CDR2 FQNEAQ (reference sequence).

This clonotype was counted many times. The V call is TRBV6-1, the J call TRBJ2-1; TRBD1 matches at 8 bases. Losses at the gene ends were 6 bases for V and 0 bases for J; bases not matched to a gene: 4. Germline V gene sequence: CDR1 MNHNS, CDR2 SASEGT. This CDR3 has 15 amino acids. The CDR3 here is CASRITGGSYNEQFF. CDR3 nucleotides: TGTGCCAGCAGAATCACAGGGGGCTCCTACAATGAGCAGTTCTTC.

This clonotype showed up just a few times. The chain couples TRBV20-1 to TRBJ1-2; D might be TRBD1 (6 bases). Germline values: CDR1 DFQATT, CDR2 SNEGSKA (reference sequence). This CDR3 is 13 amino acids long. Between the trimmed V and J ends, which lost 1 base and 8 bases, there was a span of 14 bases. The CDR3 sequence is CSARVGEGHGYTF. DNA for the CDR3: TGCAGTGCTAGAGTGGGGGAGGGACACGGCTACACCTTC.

This clonotype was seen a handful of times. The rearrangement links TRBV20-1 to TRBJ2-7; TRBD1 might be the D (5 bases). CDR3 length equals 14 residues. Germline V CDR1 and CDR2: DFQATT, SNEGSKA (reference sequence). Deletions cut 4 bases from V and 0 bases from J, with 13 bases between. The CDR3 loop is CSAKRQGSSYEQYF. Here the CDR3 DNA reads TGCAGTGCTAAGCGTCAGGGCAGCTCCTACGAGCAGTACTTC.

This clonotype was found many times. This rearrangement joins TRBV3-1 to TRBJ1-2; D gene ambiguous. The CDR3 totals 12 residues. CDR1 and CDR2 (germline): LGHDT, YNNKEL (reference sequence). Trimming took 4 bases from V and 8 from J, leaving 11 bases between them. The CDR3 sequence: CASSLPTGGYTF. CDR3 nucleotide sequence: TGTGCCAGCAGCCTTCCGACGGGCGGCTACACCTTC.

This clonotype was detected many times. The V gene is TRBV3-1, the J gene TRBJ2-7; D unclear. V dropped 6 bases and J dropped 5 bases, with 5 bases sitting between them. The CDR3 is 10 residues long. In germline, CDR1 is LGHDT, CDR2 YNNKEL (reference sequence). CDR3 DNA: TGTGCCAGCAGAGTCCACGAGCAGTACTTC. Protein product: CASRVHEQYF.

V usage is TRBV2 and J usage is TRBJ2-5; TRBD2 aligns across 7 bases. The CDR3 totals 13 residues. The junction had 5 bases not matched to a gene; V was cut back by 1 base and J by 9 bases. Germline V CDR1 and CDR2: SNHLY, FYNNEI. The CDR3 DNA is TGTGCCAGCAGTGAAGGGACTAGAGAATCCCAGTACTTC. Translating gives CASSEGTRESQYF.

This clonotype appeared a few times. This sequence joins TRBV20-1 and TRBJ1-5; TRBD1 aligns across 8 bases. Germline values: CDR1 DFQATT, CDR2 SNEGSKA (reference sequence). With 0 bases clipped from V and 0 bases from J, the junction kept 7 bases outside the gene matches. The CDR3 sequence is 17 residues long. CDR3 amino acids: CSARDWGTGISNQPQHF. DNA for the CDR3: TGCAGTGCTAGAGATTGGGGGACAGGCATTAGCAATCAGCCCCAGCATTTT.

This clonotype was picked up many times. This chain connects TRBV29-1 to TRBJ2-7; 7 bases map to TRBD1. Trimming at V came to 2 bases and at J to 2 bases, leaving 3 bases not matched to a gene. Germline CDR1 reads SQVTM; CDR2 reads ANQGSEA. The CDR3 runs to 13 residues. The CDR3 region has the DNA TGCAGCGTTGAATCGGGGACAGCCTACGAGCAGTACTTC. Translating gives CSVESGTAYEQYF.

As DNA, the CDR3 is TGCGCCAGCAGCTCGGGACTAGCGGGAGTGTACGAGCAGTACTTC. Encoded protein: CASSSGLAGVYEQYF. This chain links TRBV5-1 with TRBJ2-7, with TRBD2 matching 14 bases. CDR3 length equals 15 residues. V shed 3 bases, J shed 4 bases, and the junction held 3 bases outside the gene matches. Germline values: CDR1 SGHRS, CDR2 YFSETQ.

The gene calls are TRBV27 and TRBJ2-7, with 9 nucleotides matching TRBD1. V shed 2 bases, J shed 6 bases, and the junction held 8 bases outside the gene matches. From germline, CDR1 is MNHEY and CDR2 SMNVEV (reference sequence). The CDR3 is 15 residues long. CDR3 sequence reads: CASSLGGTGKGEQYF. CDR3 in DNA: TGTGCCAGCAGTTTAGGTGGGACAGGGAAGGGCGAGCAGTACTTC.

The rearrangement joins TRBV29-1 to TRBJ2-5, with TRBD2 matching 10 bases. Trimming cost V 7 bases and J 1 base; bases outside gene matches: 0. CDR1 and CDR2 from the germline V gene are SQVTM and ANQGSEA. The CDR3 is 12 residues long. The CDR3 region has the DNA TGCAGCGGGACTAGCGGCCAAGAGACCCAGTACTTC. Translated, it gives CSGTSGQETQYF.

V and J are TRBV28 and TRBJ2-7, with 9 positions matching TRBD1. Per germline, CDR1 MDHEN and CDR2 SYDVKM. V lost 5 bases and J lost 7; bases outside the gene matches: 9. The CDR3 contains 14 residues. CDR3 in amino acids: CASSLGQGLREQYF. For the CDR3, the DNA is TGTGCCAGCAGTCTTGGACAGGGGCTCCGGGAGCAGTACTTC.